The 15 T cell receptor beta chains in this list originate from one sample, sequenced in a study of T cell responses to AZD1222 COVID-19 vaccine. Sequencing was performed with immunoSEQ multiplex PCR; in TCRdb, only in-frame clones are kept and a portion is missing. The table lists some 100,000 clones, approximately 87% of them singletons. Sequenced material: peripheral blood, taken on day 0 of AZD1222 vaccination. The receptors were gathered from an adult in good health.

V gene TRBV19 combines with J gene TRBJ2-3; D is unresolved. Looked up from germline, CDR1 is LNHDA and CDR2 is SQIVND (reference sequence). The CDR3 is 11 amino acids. Trimming removed 5 bases from V and 6 bases from J, with 6 bases in between. CDR3 coding DNA: TGTGCCAGTAGTGAGACGGATACGCAGTATTTT. It codes for CASSETDTQYF.

V gene TRBV11-2 combines with J gene TRBJ1-2, with 7 bases matching TRBD1. The V and J ends lost 5 bases and 8 bases, in that order; junction bases with no gene match: 8. This CDR3 has 13 amino acids. Germline V gene sequence: CDR1 SGHAT, CDR2 FQNNGV. CDR3 coding DNA: TGTGCCAGCAGCAGGGGAGGGGGCGCCGGCTACACCTTC. Protein product: CASSRGGGAGYTF.

Written as DNA, the CDR3 is TGTGCCAGCAGCGTAGGACTGGAGCAGGGGGCCGGGGAGCTGTTTTTT. It specifies CASSVGLEQGAGELFF. The chain employs TRBV9 and TRBJ2-2; the match to TRBD1 covers 7 bases. V was pared by 0 bases and J by 6 bases, with 8 bases of the junction left unmatched. This CDR3 has 16 amino acids. The V gene's germline CDR1 is SGDLS and CDR2 YYNGEE.

The rearrangement joins TRBV28 to TRBJ2-7; the match to TRBD1 covers 9 bases. Germline V CDR1 and CDR2: MDHEN, SYDVKM. V lost 6 bases, J lost 6 bases, and 9 bases stayed unmatched. The CDR3 sequence is 14 residues long. DNA of the CDR3: TGTGCCAGCAGCCACAGGGGGCTGAATGGCGAGCAGTACTTC. Encoded protein: CASSHRGLNGEQYF.

The chain employs TRBV27 and TRBJ1-2; tentatively, D is TRBD1 (5 bases). V was trimmed by 5 bases and J by 4 bases, leaving 17 bases between them. Germline values: CDR1 MNHEY, CDR2 SMNVEV (reference sequence). This CDR3 comprises 15 residues. The CDR3 is CASSPARGGGYGYTF. For the CDR3, the DNA is TGTGCCAGCAGTCCCGCCCGGGGTGGGGGCTATGGCTACACCTTC.

The chain is built from TRBV6-5 and TRBJ2-1; 12 bases line up with TRBD2. The V gene end was trimmed by 6 bases and the J gene end by 7 bases; junction bases not matched to a gene: 7. This CDR3 contains 15 residues. Germline V gene data show CDR1 as MNHEY and CDR2 as SVGAGI. CDR3 sequence reads: CASSTLAGGLNEQFF. As DNA, the CDR3 is TGTGCCAGCAGCACCCTAGCGGGGGGGTTAAATGAGCAGTTCTTC.

This clone was recorded only once. The chain combines TRBV7-9 with TRBJ1-2; 10 positions agree with TRBD1. V was clipped by 5 bases and J by 4 bases; unmatched bases: 13. Germline lookup yields CDR1 SEHNR and CDR2 FQNEAQ (reference sequence). This CDR3 is 17 amino acids long. The CDR3 region is CASSDFPRGQGTYGYTF. The CDR3 DNA is TGTGCCAGCAGCGACTTTCCCCGGGGACAGGGGACCTATGGCTACACCTTC.

V usage is TRBV4-1 and J usage is TRBJ1-6, with D possibly being TRBD1 (6 bases). V was shortened by 5 bases and J by 9 bases, with 23 bases between the two germline ends. The CDR3 covers 17 residues. CDR1 MGHRA and CDR2 YSYEKL come from the germline V gene. The CDR3 DNA follows: TGCGCCAGCAGCACCGGTGGGGGCGACGCTCGCCGTTCACCCCTCCACTTT. It is translated as CASSTGGGDARRSPLHF.

The rearrangement uses TRBV7-9 and TRBJ2-5; D remains unclear. CDR1 is SEHNR and CDR2 is FQNEAQ in the germline V gene (reference sequence). V was pared by 7 bases and J by 5 bases, with 14 bases between. The CDR3 contains 13 residues. CDR3 in DNA: TGTGCCAGCACCTCCCTGAGCACGGAGACCCAGTACTTC. This encodes CASTSLSTETQYF.

V usage is TRBV11-3 and J usage is TRBJ2-3; D unclear. Germline V gene data show CDR1 as SGHNT and CDR2 as YENEEA. The CDR3 has 13 amino acids. The V end was cut by 5 bases, the J end by 0 bases, with 6 bases between. CDR3 nucleotides: TGTGCCAGCAGCCATGCTAGCACAGATACGCAGTATTTT. Translation: CASSHASTDTQYF.

The table lists this clone with a few counts. This chain links TRBV30 with TRBJ1-5; the D is unclear. CDR3 size: 17 residues. Germline-derived CDR1 and CDR2 are GTSNPN and SVGIG (reference sequence). The V and J ends lost 0 bases and 0 bases respectively, with 15 bases between them. CDR3 DNA: TGTGCCTGGAGTGTGGGGAGGGTGAGGAATAGCAATCAGCCCCAGCATTTT. This sequence encodes CAWSVGRVRNSNQPQHF.

The chain uses TRBV7-8 and TRBJ1-2; D gene unclear. V dropped 5 bases and J dropped 0 bases, with 7 bases sitting between them. Germline CDR1 reads SGHVS; CDR2 reads FQNEAQ. The CDR3 loop spans 13 amino acids. The CDR3 sequence: CASSPDPNYGYTF. The DNA for the CDR3 is TGTGCCAGCAGCCCAGACCCTAACTATGGCTACACCTTC.

As DNA, the CDR3 is TGTGCCAGCAGTGGTTACGGGAACACTGAAGCTTTCTTT. Its translation: CASSGYGNTEAFF. The chain joins TRBV2 to TRBJ1-1; D call uncertain. Between the trimmed V and J ends, which lost 4 bases and 1 base, there was a span of 7 bases. Germline V gene data show CDR1 as SNHLY and CDR2 as FYNNEI. The CDR3 totals 13 residues.

This clone was detected once. The rearrangement joins TRBV28 to TRBJ1-2; no clear D. The CDR3 sequence is 11 residues long. Germline V gene lookup returns CDR1 MDHEN and CDR2 SYDVKM. The V and J ends lost 7 bases and 2 bases respectively, with 5 bases between them. CDR3 in amino acids: CASNGNYGYTF. CDR3 nucleotide sequence: TGTGCCAGCAACGGGAACTATGGCTACACCTTC.

This rearrangement joins TRBV10-3 to TRBJ2-3, with D uncertain. CDR3 size: 13 residues. The V and J ends lost 2 bases and 4 bases respectively, with 7 bases between them. The V gene's germline CDR1 is ENHRY and CDR2 SYGVKD. The CDR3 sequence is CAISEELADTQYF. CDR3 sequence (DNA): TGTGCCATCAGTGAGGAGTTAGCAGATACGCAGTATTTT.